This record looks at one TCR beta chain sequence and its context. In the original workflow: Amplifying reference gene primers gave estimates of nucleated cell counts. The repertoire was sequenced with immunoSEQ multiplex PCR; TCRdb's copy has only in-frame clones and lacks some. The DNA was the basis for D and trimming; V, J and clone size are from that table. The table lists 300,000 to 400,000 clones, 70% to 90% of them singletons. From germline, CDR1 is SGDLS and CDR2 YYNGEE. The CDR3 covers 15 residues. V was shortened by 2 bases and J by 5 bases, with 11 bases between the two germline ends. The record originates from a study of blood T cell repertoires in COVID-19. Study summary: Sites across the United States, Italy and Spain contributed samples from acute and convalescent COVID-19. PBMCs, B-cell-depleted T cells, or T cells were the source of the cDNA or gDNA that made up the material.

This sequence joins TRBV9 and TRBJ1-6, with D unresolved. The sequencing input was peripheral blood. The receptor was isolated from a woman between 50 and 59 years old with active or convalescent COVID-19. The CDR3 protein is CASSVDTYNNSPLHF. As DNA, the CDR3 is TGTGCCAGCAGCGTCGACACCTACAATAATTCACCCCTCCACTTT.